This T cell receptor beta chain was recorded in a study of CD4 and CD8 cells across lung adenocarcinoma regions. TCRdb re-derived calls from the PCR reads in MiXCR, one entry per CDR3 protein. The sample lists approximately 10,000 distinct CDR3 sequences; about 59% were seen once. Of note for this clonotype: A read error may account for a junction end that differs from germline.

This CDR3 has 16 amino acids. Germline V gene lookup returns CDR1 MNHNS and CDR2 SASEGT. Donors had localized lung adenocarcinoma, a non-small cell lung cancer. The sample consisted of CD8+ T cells from the margin of a lung tumor. This TCR derives from a male donor with lung adenocarcinoma. The CD4 and CD8 labels of this study may be unreliable. V gene TRBV6-1 combines with J gene TRBJ2-5, with 10 bases identical to TRBD1. In DNA, the CDR3 is TGTGCCAGCGGGGGAGCCGGGACAGGGGACGAAGATACCCAGTACTTT. Translation: CASGGAGTGDEDTQYF.